The T cell receptor (beta chain) described here comes from a study of CD8+ T cells in alopecia areata. Study-wide background: Affected scalp percentage gauged treated patients' severity.

Trimming removed 0 bases from V and 6 bases from J, with 8 bases in between. Per germline, CDR1 LGHNA and CDR2 YSLEER. The CDR3 spans 14 residues. TCR sequencing used cDNA made by reverse transcription of extracted RNA. Sequencing was performed with immunoSEQ multiplex PCR; in TCRdb, only in-frame clones are kept and a portion is missing. The sample shows some 180,000 clones, about 48% of them seen only once. Treatment noted: oral pan-JAK inhibitor, 5-10 mg twice daily. As part of sample collection, lesional scalp punch biopsies and peripheral blood were taken from alopecia areata patients. As to this clone: Antigen specificity is unknown.

Study-level results: Among the top 100, expanded CD8+ clones were significantly decreased by tofacitinib, as was scalp clonality. Patients shared TCRs less clearly than mice did, possibly owing to HLA.

The chain has TRBV4-3 and TRBJ2-2; D may match TRBD1 or TRBD2 (5 bases each). The receptor comes from a human donor with alopecia areata. The material sequenced was CD8+ T cells sorted from blood, taken at week 24, from a patient treated with tofacitinib. CDR3 in amino acids: CASSQDRDPGELFF. The CDR3 bases are TGCGCCAGCAGCCAAGACAGGGACCCCGGGGAGCTGTTTTTT.